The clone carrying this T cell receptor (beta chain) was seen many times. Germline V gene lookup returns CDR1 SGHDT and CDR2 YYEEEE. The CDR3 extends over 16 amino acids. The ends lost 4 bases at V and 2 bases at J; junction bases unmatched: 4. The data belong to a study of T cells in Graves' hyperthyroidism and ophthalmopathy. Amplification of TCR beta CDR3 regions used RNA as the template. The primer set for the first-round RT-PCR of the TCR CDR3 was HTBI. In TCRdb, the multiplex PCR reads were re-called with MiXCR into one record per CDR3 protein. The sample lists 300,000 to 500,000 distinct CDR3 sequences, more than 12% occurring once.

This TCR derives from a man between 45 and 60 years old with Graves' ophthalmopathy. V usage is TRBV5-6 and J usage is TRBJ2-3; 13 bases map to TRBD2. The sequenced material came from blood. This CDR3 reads CASSTGTSGNTDTQYF. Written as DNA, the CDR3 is TGTGCCAGCAGCACGGGGACTAGCGGGAACACAGATACGCAGTATTTT. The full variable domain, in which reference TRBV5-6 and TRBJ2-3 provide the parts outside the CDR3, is DAGVTQSPTHLIKTRGQQVTLRCSPKSGHDTVSWYQQALGQGPQFIFQYYEEEERQRGNFPDRFSGHQFPNYSSELNVNALLLGDSALYLCASSTGTSGNTDTQYFGPGTRLTVL.